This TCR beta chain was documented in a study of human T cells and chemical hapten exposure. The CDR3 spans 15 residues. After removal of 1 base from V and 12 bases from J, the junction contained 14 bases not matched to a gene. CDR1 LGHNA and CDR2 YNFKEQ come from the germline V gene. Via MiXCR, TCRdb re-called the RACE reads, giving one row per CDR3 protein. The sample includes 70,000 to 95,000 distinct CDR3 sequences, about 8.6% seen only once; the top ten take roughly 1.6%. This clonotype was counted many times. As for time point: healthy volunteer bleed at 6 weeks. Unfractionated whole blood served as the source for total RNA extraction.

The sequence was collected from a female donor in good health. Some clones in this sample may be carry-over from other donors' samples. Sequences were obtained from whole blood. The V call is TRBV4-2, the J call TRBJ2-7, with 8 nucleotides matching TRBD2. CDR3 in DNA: TGTGCCAGCAGCCAAGTGGTCGGGACTAGTCCCCCTCTGTACTTC. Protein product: CASSQVVGTSPPLYF.